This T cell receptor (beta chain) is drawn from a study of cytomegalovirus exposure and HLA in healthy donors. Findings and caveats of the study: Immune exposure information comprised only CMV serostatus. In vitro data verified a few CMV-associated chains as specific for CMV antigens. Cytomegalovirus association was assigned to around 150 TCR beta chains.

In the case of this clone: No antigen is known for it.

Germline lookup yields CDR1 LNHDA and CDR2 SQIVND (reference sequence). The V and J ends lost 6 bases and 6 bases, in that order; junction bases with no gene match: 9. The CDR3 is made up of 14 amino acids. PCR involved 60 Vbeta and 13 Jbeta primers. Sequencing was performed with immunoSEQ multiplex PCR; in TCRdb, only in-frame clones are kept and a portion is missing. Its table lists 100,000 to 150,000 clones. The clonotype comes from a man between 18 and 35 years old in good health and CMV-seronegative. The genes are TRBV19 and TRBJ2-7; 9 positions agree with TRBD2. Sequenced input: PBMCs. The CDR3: CASRFGGGAREQYF. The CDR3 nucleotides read TGTGCCAGTAGATTCGGCGGGGGGGCCCGCGAGCAGTACTTC.